Listed below are T cell receptor beta chains from one sample, sequenced in a study of blood T cells in healthy people across ages. TCRdb analysed the 5' RACE reads with MiXCR anew, one entry per CDR3 protein. The repertoire includes around 620,000 distinct CDR3 sequences, 25% to 30% of them detected once, and approximately 18% sits in the top ten. Input material: blood. The receptors come from a woman between 65 and 79 years old in good health. The CDR3 runs from the conserved cysteine through the conserved F or W. The order of the fields is clone size, V gene, J gene, D gene, CDR3 protein, CDR3 DNA. D genes are given only for firm matches. A row's size may be missing; if present it is once, few, many or a size class.

abundance: NA
v_gene: TRBV20-1
j_gene: TRBJ2-1
d_gene: NA
CDR3aa: CSASAGHNEQFF
CDR3nt: TGCAGTGCTAGCGCGGGGCACAATGAGCAGTTCTTC

abundance: few
v_gene: TRBV4-3
j_gene: TRBJ1-2
d_gene: NA
CDR3aa: CASSLERLTGSGGYTF
CDR3nt: TGCGCCAGCAGCCTCGAACGCCTAACAGGGAGCGGTGGCTACACCTTC

abundance: many
v_gene: TRBV20-1
j_gene: TRBJ2-5
d_gene: NA
CDR3aa: CSARLGTQETQYF
CDR3nt: TGCAGTGCTAGGTTGGGGACCCAAGAGACCCAGTACTTC

abundance: NA
v_gene: TRBV20-1
j_gene: TRBJ2-5
d_gene: NA
CDR3aa: CSASIKSETQYF
CDR3nt: TGCAGTGCTTCCATTAAATCGGAGACCCAGTACTTC

abundance: once
v_gene: TRBV5-1
j_gene: TRBJ2-7
d_gene: NA
CDR3aa: CASSHTPGGVSYEQYF
CDR3nt: TGCGCCAGCAGCCACACTCCAGGGGGGGTCTCCTACGAGCAGTACTTC

abundance: NA
v_gene: TRBV12-5
j_gene: TRBJ2-5
d_gene: NA
CDR3aa: CASGLAYEQYF
CDR3nt: TGTGCTAGTGGTTTGGCCTACGAACAGTACTTC

abundance: few
v_gene: TRBV2
j_gene: TRBJ2-1
d_gene: TRBD2
CDR3aa: CASRARTSGGDEQFF
CDR3nt: TGTGCCAGCAGGGCCCGGACTAGCGGGGGGGATGAGCAGTTCTTC

abundance: NA
v_gene: TRBV28
j_gene: TRBJ2-5
d_gene: NA
CDR3aa: CASGKRYPRETQYF
CDR3nt: TGTGCCAGCGGAAAGCGGTACCCCCGAGAGACCCAGTACTTC

abundance: few
v_gene: TRBV7-2
j_gene: TRBJ1-1
d_gene: TRBD1
CDR3aa: CASSSQTGVSTEAFF
CDR3nt: TGTGCCAGCAGCTCACAGACAGGGGTGAGCACTGAAGCTTTCTTT

abundance: NA
v_gene: TRBV10-3
j_gene: TRBJ1-4
d_gene: TRBD1
CDR3aa: CALDRERWEKLFF
CDR3nt: TGTGCCTTAGACAGGGAAAGGTGGGAAAAACTGTTTTTT

abundance: NA
v_gene: TRBV5-4
j_gene: TRBJ1-1
d_gene: NA
CDR3aa: CASSPGQSEAFF
CDR3nt: TGTGCCAGCAGCCCTGGACAGTCTGAAGCTTTCTTT

abundance: NA
v_gene: TRBV18
j_gene: TRBJ1-3
d_gene: NA
CDR3aa: CASSLTDGNTIYF
CDR3nt: TGTGCCAGCTCACTAACAGACGGAAACACCATATATTTT

abundance: NA
v_gene: TRBV20-1
j_gene: TRBJ2-1
d_gene: TRBD2
CDR3aa: CSAQGLAGFYEQFF
CDR3nt: TGCAGTGCCCAAGGACTAGCGGGTTTTTATGAGCAGTTCTTC

abundance: NA
v_gene: TRBV5-1
j_gene: TRBJ2-2
d_gene: TRBD1
CDR3aa: CASRLGQGLYTGELFF
CDR3nt: TGCGCCAGCAGATTAGGACAGGGCTTATACACCGGGGAGCTGTTTTTT

abundance: few
v_gene: TRBV7-9
j_gene: TRBJ2-1
d_gene: TRBD2
CDR3aa: CASSLIGGGAENEQLF
CDR3nt: TGTGCCAGCAGCTTAATCGGCGGGGGGGCCGAGAATGAGCAGCTCTTC

abundance: NA
v_gene: TRBV6-1
j_gene: TRBJ2-1
d_gene: NA
CDR3aa: CAISEVPHGQQFF
CDR3nt: TGTGCCATCAGTGAAGTCCCCCACGGGCAGCAGTTCTTC

abundance: NA
v_gene: TRBV4-3
j_gene: TRBJ1-2
d_gene: NA
CDR3aa: CASSQARTGDYGYTF
CDR3nt: TGCGCCAGCAGCCAAGCGAGGACTGGCGACTATGGCTACACCTTC

abundance: NA
v_gene: TRBV4-3
j_gene: TRBJ2-1
d_gene: TRBD2
CDR3aa: CASSRTSGRLYNEQFF
CDR3nt: TGCGCCAGCAGCCGGACTAGCGGGAGGTTGTACAATGAGCAGTTCTTC

abundance: NA
v_gene: TRBV11-2
j_gene: TRBJ2-7
d_gene: TRBD1
CDR3aa: CASTRTGGHEQYF
CDR3nt: TGTGCCAGCACTAGGACAGGGGGCCACGAGCAGTACTTC

abundance: few
v_gene: TRBV25-1
j_gene: TRBJ2-7
d_gene: NA
CDR3aa: CASWENEQYF
CDR3nt: TGTGCCAGCTGGGAGAACGAGCAGTACTTC

abundance: NA
v_gene: TRBV4-2
j_gene: TRBJ2-1
d_gene: NA
CDR3aa: CASSQDLTSPGYNEQFF
CDR3nt: TGTGCCAGCAGCCAAGATCTGACGAGTCCCGGGTACAATGAGCAGTTCTTC

abundance: once
v_gene: TRBV29-1
j_gene: TRBJ2-1
d_gene: NA
CDR3aa: CSIVGGLYEQFF
CDR3nt: TGCAGCATCGTGGGGGGTTTGTATGAGCAGTTCTTC

abundance: NA
v_gene: TRBV11-2
j_gene: TRBJ2-5
d_gene: NA
CDR3aa: CASSLGLSMLETRYF
CDR3nt: TGTGCCAGCAGCCTAGGCTTGTCGATGTTAGAGACCCGGTACTTC

abundance: NA
v_gene: TRBV5-1
j_gene: TRBJ2-2
d_gene: NA
CDR3aa: CASSPDRLNTGELFF
CDR3nt: TGCGCCAGCAGCCCGGACCGCCTGAACACCGGGGAGCTGTTTTTT

abundance: NA
v_gene: TRBV11-2
j_gene: TRBJ1-1
d_gene: NA
CDR3aa: CASSLSDSTTEAFF
CDR3nt: TGTGCCAGCAGCCTCTCGGACAGTACGACTGAAGCTTTCTTT

abundance: few
v_gene: TRBV6-2/TRBV6-3
j_gene: TRBJ2-7
d_gene: NA
CDR3aa: CASRHALYEQYF
CDR3nt: TGTGCCAGCCGTCACGCCCTCTACGAGCAGTACTTC

abundance: many
v_gene: TRBV5-6
j_gene: TRBJ1-1
d_gene: NA
CDR3aa: CASSPRRRNTEAFF
CDR3nt: TGTGCCAGCAGCCCGCGGAGGCGGAACACTGAAGCTTTCTTT

abundance: few
v_gene: TRBV12-3/TRBV12-4
j_gene: TRBJ2-6
d_gene: NA
CDR3aa: CASSLLAQAGANVLTF
CDR3nt: TGTGCCAGCAGTTTACTAGCCCAAGCTGGGGCCAACGTCCTGACTTTC

abundance: few
v_gene: TRBV3-1
j_gene: TRBJ1-2
d_gene: TRBD1
CDR3aa: CASSPLQGTYGYTF
CDR3nt: TGTGCCAGCAGCCCACTACAGGGGACCTATGGCTACACCTTC

abundance: NA
v_gene: TRBV6-5
j_gene: TRBJ2-7
d_gene: TRBD2
CDR3aa: CASSLLAATYEQYF
CDR3nt: TGTGCCAGCAGTTTACTAGCGGCCACCTACGAGCAGTACTTC

abundance: NA
v_gene: TRBV7-2
j_gene: TRBJ2-5
d_gene: NA
CDR3aa: CASLDGRGGETQYF
CDR3nt: TGTGCCAGCTTAGACGGCAGGGGAGGAGAGACCCAGTACTTC

abundance: NA
v_gene: TRBV5-1
j_gene: TRBJ2-1
d_gene: NA
CDR3aa: CASSLGTVGNEQFF
CDR3nt: TGCGCCAGCAGCTTGGGGACGGTGGGAAATGAGCAGTTCTTC

abundance: many
v_gene: TRBV5-1
j_gene: TRBJ2-1
d_gene: NA
CDR3aa: CASSFRGGPEVEQFF
CDR3nt: TGCGCCAGCAGCTTTAGGGGGGGGCCTGAGGTTGAGCAGTTCTTC

abundance: few
v_gene: TRBV29-1
j_gene: TRBJ2-3
d_gene: NA
CDR3aa: CSVRVGADTQYF
CDR3nt: TGCAGCGTGAGGGTAGGGGCAGATACGCAGTATTTT

abundance: NA
v_gene: TRBV29-1
j_gene: TRBJ2-1
d_gene: TRBD2
CDR3aa: CSVTSGGYSYNEQFF
CDR3nt: TGCAGCGTCACTAGCGGGGGATACTCCTACAATGAGCAGTTCTTC

abundance: few
v_gene: TRBV12-5
j_gene: TRBJ2-5
d_gene: NA
CDR3aa: CASARGRQETQYF
CDR3nt: TGTGCTAGTGCCCGGGGCAGGCAAGAGACCCAGTACTTC

abundance: few
v_gene: TRBV2
j_gene: TRBJ2-2
d_gene: NA
CDR3aa: CASRPQRGGELFF
CDR3nt: TGTGCCAGCAGGCCCCAGAGGGGCGGGGAGCTGTTTTTT

abundance: NA
v_gene: TRBV12-3/TRBV12-4
j_gene: TRBJ1-5
d_gene: NA
CDR3aa: CASSTSGGNQPQHF
CDR3nt: TGTGCCAGCAGCACCTCGGGCGGCAATCAGCCCCAGCATTTT

abundance: NA
v_gene: TRBV4-3
j_gene: TRBJ1-4
d_gene: TRBD1
CDR3aa: CASSLGGTGNEKLFF
CDR3nt: TGCGCCAGCAGCCTTGGAGGGACAGGGAATGAAAAACTGTTTTTT

abundance: few
v_gene: TRBV6-4
j_gene: TRBJ2-2
d_gene: NA
CDR3aa: CASSPGPHTGELFF
CDR3nt: TGTGCCAGCAGCCCCGGGCCTCACACCGGGGAGCTGTTTTTT

abundance: NA
v_gene: TRBV5-1
j_gene: TRBJ1-1
d_gene: NA
CDR3aa: CASSLIGGRPNTEAFF
CDR3nt: TGCGCCAGCAGCTTGATTGGGGGCAGACCGAACACTGAAGCTTTCTTT

abundance: NA
v_gene: TRBV12-3/TRBV12-4
j_gene: TRBJ1-5
d_gene: TRBD1
CDR3aa: CASTQGTGRLGPQHF
CDR3nt: TGTGCCAGCACCCAGGGGACAGGCCGTCTCGGGCCCCAGCATTTT

abundance: NA
v_gene: TRBV4-3
j_gene: TRBJ2-7
d_gene: NA
CDR3aa: CASSRQVGGRAHEQYF
CDR3nt: TGCGCCAGCAGCCGCCAAGTCGGAGGGCGCGCCCACGAGCAGTACTTC

abundance: few
v_gene: TRBV5-1
j_gene: TRBJ2-3
d_gene: NA
CDR3aa: CASSFGGVAGTDTQYF
CDR3nt: TGCGCCAGCAGCTTTGGTGGGGTCGCGGGCACAGATACGCAGTATTTT

abundance: once
v_gene: TRBV18
j_gene: TRBJ1-1
d_gene: TRBD1
CDR3aa: CASSPLITGGTEAFF
CDR3nt: TGTGCCAGCTCACCACTAATCACAGGGGGCACTGAAGCTTTCTTT

abundance: NA
v_gene: TRBV11-2
j_gene: TRBJ2-7
d_gene: TRBD2
CDR3aa: CASSRGLADIYEQYF
CDR3nt: TGTGCCAGCAGCCGGGGACTAGCGGATATCTACGAGCAGTACTTC

abundance: few
v_gene: TRBV5-4
j_gene: TRBJ1-1
d_gene: TRBD1
CDR3aa: CASSLATGDPTEAFF
CDR3nt: TGTGCCAGCAGCTTGGCGACAGGGGACCCGACTGAAGCTTTCTTT

abundance: NA
v_gene: TRBV29-1
j_gene: TRBJ1-2
d_gene: NA
CDR3aa: CSVANVLGARYGYTF
CDR3nt: TGCAGCGTTGCCAATGTTCTGGGGGCGCGGTATGGCTACACCTTC

abundance: many
v_gene: TRBV6-2/TRBV6-3
j_gene: TRBJ1-5
d_gene: NA
CDR3aa: CASSRDQRRNQPQHF
CDR3nt: TGTGCCAGCAGCCGAGACCAGAGACGTAATCAGCCCCAGCATTTT

abundance: few
v_gene: TRBV12-3/TRBV12-4
j_gene: TRBJ1-5
d_gene: NA
CDR3aa: CASSYGLGGNQPQHF
CDR3nt: TGTGCCAGCAGTTACGGACTTGGGGGCAATCAGCCCCAGCATTTT

abundance: NA
v_gene: TRBV7-9
j_gene: TRBJ1-1
d_gene: NA
CDR3aa: CASSLVGSYPWGEAFF
CDR3nt: TGTGCCAGCAGCTTAGTCGGCTCGTACCCCTGGGGTGAAGCTTTCTTT

abundance: NA
v_gene: TRBV12-3/TRBV12-4
j_gene: TRBJ1-1
d_gene: NA
CDR3aa: CASSRQRLTEAFF
CDR3nt: TGTGCCAGCAGTCGACAGAGGCTCACTGAAGCTTTCTTT

abundance: NA
v_gene: TRBV20-1
j_gene: TRBJ2-5
d_gene: NA
CDR3aa: CSATLRPGKETQYF
CDR3nt: TGCAGTGCTACGTTACGGCCGGGGAAAGAGACCCAGTACTTC

abundance: few
v_gene: TRBV20-1
j_gene: TRBJ2-5
d_gene: TRBD2
CDR3aa: CSALAGATQETQYF
CDR3nt: TGCAGTGCTTTAGCGGGGGCTACACAAGAGACCCAGTACTTC

abundance: NA
v_gene: TRBV6-6
j_gene: TRBJ2-7
d_gene: TRBD2
CDR3aa: CASSSGRGSSYEQYF
CDR3nt: TGTGCCAGCAGCTCTGGGCGGGGGAGCTCCTACGAGCAGTACTTC

abundance: few
v_gene: TRBV20-1
j_gene: TRBJ2-2
d_gene: TRBD2
CDR3aa: CSARGMGAGLVVGELFF
CDR3nt: TGCAGTGCTAGGGGGATGGGTGCGGGACTAGTAGTCGGGGAGCTGTTTTTT